This section outlines one T cell receptor (beta chain) sequence together with its context. Original handling: Amplifying reference gene primers gave estimates of nucleated cell counts. Using immunoSEQ multiplex PCR, the repertoire was profiled, and TCRdb retains in-frame clones only, with some absent. V and J calls and clone size are given by that table; D and trimming were obtained from the DNA. Altogether 53,000 or so clones are present, about 80% being singletons, with the ten largest covering 11% to 15%. The data derive from a study of blood T cell repertoires in COVID-19. At the level of the study: T cells, B-cell-depleted T cells, or PBMCs provided the cDNA or gDNA that served as material.

This CDR3 region has 19 residues. Germline V gives CDR1 MNHEY, CDR2 SMNVEV (reference sequence). The junction had 19 bases not matched to a gene; V was cut back by 6 bases and J by 4 bases. The source of this sequence is a human donor in a cohort sampled during active COVID-19. The chain carries TRBV27 and TRBJ2-3; TRBD1 matches at 10 bases. The specimen was peripheral blood. The CDR3 spells CASSLGPSTGTGAADTQYF. The CDR3 coding sequence is TGTGCCAGCAGCCTGGGCCCTTCCACCGGGACAGGGGCCGCAGATACGCAGTATTTT.